This paragraph covers one TCR beta chain sequence. The antigen is unknown. The record originates from a study of identical twins. Study results and limitations: Among monozygotic twins, out-of-frame TCR alpha sharing exceeded what models predicted.

The length of the CDR3 is 18 residues. V was pared by 2 bases and J by 3 bases, with 7 bases of the junction left unmatched. Germline lookup yields CDR1 SGHVS and CDR2 FNYEAQ. cDNA molecules carried unique molecular identifiers, and template switching added a universal primer site. MiXCR was run by TCRdb on the 5' RACE reads, yielding one entry per CDR3 protein. The sample records about 460,000 distinct CDR3 sequences, approximately 14% being singletons. This same sample was also taken into another study, of yellow fever vaccine responses in identical twins.

This receptor was obtained from a woman between 18 and 30 years old in good health. V usage is TRBV7-6 and J usage is TRBJ2-2; 12 positions agree with TRBD2. Sequenced sample: CD4+ T cells sorted from blood. CDR3 loop: CASSLLTSGGSHTGELFF. The CDR3 DNA is TGTGCCAGCAGCTTACTCACTAGCGGGGGGTCTCACACCGGGGAGCTGTTTTTT.